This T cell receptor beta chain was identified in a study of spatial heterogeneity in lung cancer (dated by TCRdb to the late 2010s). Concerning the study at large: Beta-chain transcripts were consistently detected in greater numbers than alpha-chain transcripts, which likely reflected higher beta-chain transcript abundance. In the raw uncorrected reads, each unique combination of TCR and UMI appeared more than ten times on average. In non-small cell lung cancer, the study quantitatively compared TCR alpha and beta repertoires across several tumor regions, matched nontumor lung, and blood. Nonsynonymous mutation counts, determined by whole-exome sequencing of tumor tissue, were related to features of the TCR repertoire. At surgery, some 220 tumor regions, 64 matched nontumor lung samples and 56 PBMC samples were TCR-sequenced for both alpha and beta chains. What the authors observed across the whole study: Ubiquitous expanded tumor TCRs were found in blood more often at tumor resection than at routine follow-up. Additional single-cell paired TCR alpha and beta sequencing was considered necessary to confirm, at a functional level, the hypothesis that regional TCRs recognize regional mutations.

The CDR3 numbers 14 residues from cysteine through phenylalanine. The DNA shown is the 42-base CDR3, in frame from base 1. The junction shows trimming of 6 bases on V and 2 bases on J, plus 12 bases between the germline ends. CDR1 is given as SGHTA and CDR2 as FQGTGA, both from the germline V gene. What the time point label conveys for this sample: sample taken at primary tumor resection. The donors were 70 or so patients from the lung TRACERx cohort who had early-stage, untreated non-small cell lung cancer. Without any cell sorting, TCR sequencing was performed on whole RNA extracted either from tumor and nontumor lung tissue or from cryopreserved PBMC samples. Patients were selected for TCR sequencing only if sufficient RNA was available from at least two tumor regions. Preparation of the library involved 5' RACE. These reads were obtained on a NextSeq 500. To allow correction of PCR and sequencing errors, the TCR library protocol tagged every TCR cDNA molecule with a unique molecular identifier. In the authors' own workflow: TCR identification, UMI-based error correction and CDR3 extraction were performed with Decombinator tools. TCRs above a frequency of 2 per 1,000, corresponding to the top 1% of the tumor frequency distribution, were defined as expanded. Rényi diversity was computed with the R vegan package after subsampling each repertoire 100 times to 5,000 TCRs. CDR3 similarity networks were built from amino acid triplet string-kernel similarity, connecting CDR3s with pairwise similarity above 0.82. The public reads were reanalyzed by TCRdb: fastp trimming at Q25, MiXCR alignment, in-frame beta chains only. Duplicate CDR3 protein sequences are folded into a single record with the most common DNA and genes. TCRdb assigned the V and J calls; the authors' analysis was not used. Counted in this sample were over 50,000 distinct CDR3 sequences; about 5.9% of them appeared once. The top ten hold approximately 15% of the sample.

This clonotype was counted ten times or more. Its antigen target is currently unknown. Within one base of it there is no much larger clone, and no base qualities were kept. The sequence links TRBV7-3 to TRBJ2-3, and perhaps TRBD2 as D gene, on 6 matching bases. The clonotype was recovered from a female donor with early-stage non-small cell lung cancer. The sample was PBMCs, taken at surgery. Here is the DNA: TGTGCCAGCAGGCTGGGACTTAACACAGATACGCAGTATTTT. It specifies CASRLGLNTDTQYF.